This TCR beta chain was obtained from a study of cytomegalovirus exposure and HLA in healthy donors. Whole-study results and caveats: Later analysis placed DRB1 highest and HLA-C lowest in TCR association rates, which differed by HLA locus.

About this clone itself: Its antigen is unknown.

This CDR3 spans 17 amino acids. Germline CDR1 MGHRA, CDR2 YSYEKL. The trim removed 4 bases at V and 5 bases at J, leaving 13 bases unmatched. 60 Vbeta and 13 Jbeta primers were used in PCR. Generated by immunoSEQ multiplex PCR, the TCRdb table keeps only in-frame clones and is missing some. The table has some 120,000 clones, about 74% seen once. The donors gave bone marrow, and they were healthy. The sample consisted of PBMCs. This receptor was identified in a woman aged 50 to 60 in good health and CMV-seropositive. The V call is TRBV4-1, the J call TRBJ2-3, with 9 bases lining up with TRBD1. This CDR3 is CASSLHLAGTGIDTQYF. Here the CDR3 DNA reads TGCGCCAGCAGCCTTCACCTCGCGGGGACAGGGATAGATACGCAGTATTTT.